The rows below give T cell receptor beta chains drawn from one sample of a study of T cell repertoires in cytomegalovirus infection. MiXCR, applied by TCRdb to the reads, yields one record per CDR3 protein. This sample has some 350,000 distinct CDR3 sequences, with approximately 18% found just once. Sequencing was performed on PBMCs. These receptors were collected from a human donor in good health (CMV status not recorded). Some clones in this sample may be carry-over from other donors' samples. CDR3s include the opening cysteine and the closing phenylalanine or tryptophan. A D gene is named only where the DNA matches it firmly. Clone size appears in some rows only: once, few, many, or a class for an expanded clone.

CDR3,DNA,V,size,D,J
CSARDRGTASGTQYF,TGCAGTGCTAGAGATAGGGGGACAGCCTCGGGGACCCAGTACTTC,TRBV20-1,.,TRBD1,TRBJ2-5
CAWSVPRTGETEAFF,TGTGCCTGGAGTGTGCCCCGCACAGGGGAGACTGAAGCTTTCTTT,TRBV30,.,TRBD1,TRBJ1-1
CASSVGTGRTETQYF,TGTGCCAGCAGCGTGGGGACAGGACGTACTGAGACCCAGTACTTC,TRBV5-5,once,TRBD1,TRBJ2-5
CASSQEGADTQYF,TGCGCCAGCAGCCAGGAGGGGGCAGATACGCAGTATTTT,TRBV4-1,few,.,TRBJ2-3
CASSSESGTGELFF,TGTGCCAGCAGCTCAGAAAGCGGGACCGGGGAGCTGTTTTTT,TRBV7-2,many,.,TRBJ2-2
CASSFGRGGDTQYF,TGTGCCAGCAGCTTTGGCAGGGGAGGAGATACGCAGTATTTT,TRBV7-2,many,.,TRBJ2-3
CASSYAPGGADTQYF,TGTGCCAGCAGTTATGCCCCTGGGGGTGCAGATACGCAGTATTTT,TRBV7-2,many,.,TRBJ2-3
CASSLTAGYGYTF,TGTGCCAGCAGTTTAACAGCGGGCTATGGCTACACCTTC,TRBV12-3/TRBV12-4,few,.,TRBJ1-2
CASAPDGSSYEQYF,TGTGCCAGCGCACCAGACGGAAGCTCCTACGAGCAGTACTTC,TRBV5-6,few,.,TRBJ2-7
CASTFDRNTEAFF,TGTGCCAGCACTTTCGACCGGAACACTGAAGCTTTCTTT,TRBV6-6,few,.,TRBJ1-1
CASSLYSGGAYNEQFF,TGTGCCAGCAGCTTATATAGCGGGGGGGCCTACAATGAGCAGTTCTTC,TRBV7-2,many,TRBD2,TRBJ2-1
CASSPLTGFNYGYTF,TGTGCCAGCAGCCCGCTGACAGGGTTCAACTATGGCTACACCTTC,TRBV5-6,.,TRBD1,TRBJ1-2
CSVELRDRQNEQFF,TGCAGCGTTGAACTTCGGGACAGGCAAAATGAGCAGTTCTTC,TRBV29-1,few,TRBD1,TRBJ2-1
CASSDHSNSPLHF,TGTGCCAGCAGCGACCACAGCAATTCACCCCTCCACTTT,TRBV11-2,few,.,TRBJ1-6
CASSYRYGYTF,TGTGCCAGCAGCTATCGATATGGCTACACCTTC,TRBV7-2,many,.,TRBJ1-2
CASSSLGGSEETQYF,TGTGCCAGCAGCTCCCTCGGGGGTAGCGAAGAGACCCAGTACTTC,TRBV7-2,many,.,TRBJ2-5
CASSSMVRLAGRAGEQFF,TGTGCCAGCAGCTCAATGGTTAGACTAGCGGGAAGGGCCGGCGAGCAGTTCTTC,TRBV7-9,few,TRBD2,TRBJ2-1
CSARRLAEVYNEQFF,TGCAGCGCCCGAAGGCTAGCGGAAGTCTACAATGAGCAGTTCTTC,TRBV29-1,.,TRBD2,TRBJ2-1
CASSLASTTGGPETQYF,TGTGCCAGCAGCTTAGCATCTACCACAGGGGGCCCGGAGACCCAGTACTTC,TRBV7-2,many,TRBD1,TRBJ2-5
CASSQDTGEQYF,TGCGCCAGCAGCCAAGATACTGGCGAGCAGTACTTC,TRBV4-3,many,.,TRBJ2-7
CASSPMRTGQGYTF,TGTGCCAGCAGCCCGATGAGGACAGGTCAAGGCTACACCTTC,TRBV7-9,few,TRBD1,TRBJ1-2
CASSRGLSEADTQYF,TGTGCCAGCAGCCGGGGGCTTTCGGAGGCAGATACGCAGTATTTT,TRBV12-3/TRBV12-4,.,.,TRBJ2-3
CASSSGTPYLEQYF,TGTGCCAGCAGTTCCGGGACGCCTTACCTCGAGCAGTACTTC,TRBV6-6,.,.,TRBJ2-7
CASRRDRNTRELFF,TGTGCCAGCAGACGGGACAGAAACACCCGGGAGCTGTTTTTT,TRBV12-3/TRBV12-4,.,TRBD1,TRBJ2-2
CASSLVPLSGGQQFF,TGTGCCAGCAGCTTAGTACCCCTCTCGGGGGGCCAGCAGTTCTTC,TRBV7-2,many,.,TRBJ2-1
CASSHRDRQETQYF,TGTGCCAGCAGTCACCGGGACAGACAAGAGACCCAGTACTTC,TRBV12-3/TRBV12-4,.,TRBD1,TRBJ2-5
CASSPREVGLSFTF,TGTGCCAGCAGCCCCCGGGAGGTGGGACTTAGCTTCACCTTC,TRBV28,many,.,TRBJ1-2
CSVQNPGGPNAGELFF,TGCAGTGTCCAGAATCCTGGTGGGCCTAACGCCGGGGAGCTGTTTTTT,TRBV20-1,.,.,TRBJ2-2
CASTLRSTDTQYF,TGTGCCAGCACCCTGCGGAGCACAGATACGCAGTATTTT,TRBV7-2,.,.,TRBJ2-3
CASSMGRNHNEQFF,TGTGCCAGTAGTATGGGGCGGAACCACAATGAGCAGTTCTTC,TRBV19,many,.,TRBJ2-1
CASSFPGTDAYEQYF,TGTGCCAGCAGCTTCCCCGGGACAGATGCCTACGAGCAGTACTTC,TRBV7-9,many,TRBD1,TRBJ2-7
CSARRGGTEAFF,TGCAGTGCCCGGCGGGGGGGCACTGAAGCTTTCTTT,TRBV20-1,.,.,TRBJ1-1
CASSYAGEPLETQYF,TGTGCCAGCAGTTACGCCGGGGAGCCACTAGAGACCCAGTACTTC,TRBV6-6,many,.,TRBJ2-5
CASSSRGGLRETQYF,TGTGCCAGCAGCTCGCGGGGGGGCCTCCGAGAGACCCAGTACTTC,TRBV11-2,.,TRBD2,TRBJ2-5
CAIGTALSYEQYF,TGTGCCATCGGGACAGCGTTATCCTACGAGCAGTACTTC,TRBV10-3,few,TRBD1,TRBJ2-7
CASGGLNQPQHF,TGTGCCAGTGGTGGGCTCAATCAGCCCCAGCATTTT,TRBV19,.,.,TRBJ1-5
CASTRDYHTQYF,TGTGCCAGCACCCGGGACTATCATACGCAGTATTTT,TRBV7-9,few,TRBD2,TRBJ2-3
CASSPDRVNGYTF,TGTGCCAGCAGCCCCGACAGGGTGAATGGCTACACCTTC,TRBV7-2,many,TRBD1,TRBJ1-2
CAISVTYRGDTQYF,TGTGCCATCAGTGTAACGTACAGGGGAGATACGCAGTATTTT,TRBV10-3,.,TRBD1,TRBJ2-3
CASSPPPGTGADTQYF,TGTGCCAGCAGCCCGCCCCCCGGGACAGGGGCAGATACGCAGTATTTT,TRBV5-4,.,TRBD1,TRBJ2-3
CAGGDTEAFF,TGCGCCGGAGGGGACACTGAAGCTTTCTTT,TRBV29-1,few,.,TRBJ1-1
CASSLGPAGGISGNTIYF,TGTGCCAGCAGTTTAGGACCGGCAGGGGGGATCTCTGGAAACACCATATATTTT,TRBV12-3/TRBV12-4,few,TRBD1,TRBJ1-3
CASSTGQTFYGYTF,TGTGCCAGCAGCACGGGACAGACCTTCTATGGCTACACCTTC,TRBV7-2,many,TRBD1,TRBJ1-2
CASSLARDPIYF,TGTGCCAGCAGCTTGGCCCGGGACCCCATTTACTTC,TRBV5-5,many,.,TRBJ2-4
CASSLSLGGARTEAFF,TGTGCCAGCAGCCTTTCATTAGGGGGCGCGAGGACTGAAGCTTTCTTT,TRBV12-3/TRBV12-4,many,TRBD1,TRBJ1-1
CASSFLTSGNYNEQFF,TGTGCCAGCAGTTTCTTAACTTCGGGCAATTACAATGAGCAGTTCTTC,TRBV27,few,.,TRBJ2-1
CASSSGSDTQYF,TGTGCCAGCAGCTCAGGGTCAGATACGCAGTATTTT,TRBV7-2,many,.,TRBJ2-3
CASSEGTGEETQYF,TGTGCCAGCAGTGAGGGGACAGGGGAAGAGACCCAGTACTTC,TRBV6-6,.,TRBD1,TRBJ2-5